The present entry profiles one T cell receptor beta chain with its context. Methods used by the authors: Amplification with reference gene primers provided the estimates of nucleated cell counts. Sequencing was performed with immunoSEQ multiplex PCR; in TCRdb, only in-frame clones are kept and a portion is missing. Clone size and V and J calls were adopted from that table, with D and trimming inferred from the DNA. The sample holds hundreds of thousands of clones; 65% to 85% are singletons and the top ten take about 1.3%. The ends lost 10 bases at V and 6 bases at J; junction bases unmatched: 2. This CDR3 has 12 amino acids. The germline CDR1 and CDR2 sequences are KGHDR and SFDVKD. The sample is drawn from a study of blood T cell repertoires in COVID-19.

The chain is built from TRBV24-1 and TRBJ2-2; 9 nucleotides match TRBD1. What was sequenced was peripheral blood. This TCR was recovered from a woman in her 30s with COVID-19, enrolled during active disease. The DNA for the CDR3 is TGTGCCACGGGACAGGGAGCCGGGGAGCTGTTTTTT. Its translation: CATGQGAGELFF.